This TCR beta chain was observed in a study of T cell changes during pregnancy in multiple sclerosis. Clones were sequenced by immunoSEQ multiplex PCR, and TCRdb holds only the in-frame ones, with some missing. The sample carries about 100,000 clones, 92% recorded once. Germline values: CDR1 GTSNPN, CDR2 SVGIG (reference sequence). The ends were cut back, 4 bases at V and 2 bases at J, with 8 bases in the middle. The CDR3 length is 12 residues. The V gene is TRBV30, the J gene TRBJ2-5; D is possibly TRBD1 (6 bases). The receptor comes from a female donor with multiple sclerosis, enrolled in a pregnancy study. The sequencing used peripheral blood, collected after pregnancy. CDR3 region: CAWTTGQETQYF. The DNA of the CDR3 is TGTGCCTGGACAACAGGGCAAGAGACCCAGTACTTC.